The 9 T cell receptor beta chains below come from one sample, sequenced in a study of cytomegalovirus exposure and HLA in healthy donors. The PCR was carried out with 60 Vbeta primers and 13 Jbeta primers. Repertoires were generated with immunoSEQ multiplex PCR, while TCRdb's copy carries only in-frame clones and drops some. The data contain some 180,000 clones, roughly 84% of them singletons. The source material was PBMCs. The receptors stem from a girl aged 2 to 10 in good health and CMV-seropositive.

The rearrangement uses TRBV5-4 and TRBJ1-1; D unclear. Per the germline V gene, CDR1 is SGHNT and CDR2 is YYREEE (reference sequence). The CDR3 runs 14 residues. V lost 0 bases and J 0 bases, leaving 6 bases between the germline ends. The CDR3 sequence is CASSLGRVNTEAFF. DNA of the CDR3: TGTGCCAGCAGCTTGGGACGGGTGAACACTGAAGCTTTCTTT. Filled out from reference TRBV5-4 and TRBJ1-1, the complete variable domain reads ETGVTQSPTHLIKTRGQQVTLRCSSQSGHNTVSWYQQALGQGPQFIFQYYREEENGRGNFPPRFSGLQFPNYSSELNVNALELDDSALYLCASSLGRVNTEAFFGQGTRLTVV.

The rearrangement links TRBV7-6 to TRBJ2-1; tentatively, D is TRBD2 (6 bases). Deletions cut 6 bases from V and 5 bases from J, with 14 bases between. This CDR3 contains 14 residues. Germline assignment: CDR1 SGHVS and CDR2 FNYEAQ. The CDR3 here is CASSFRDLNNEQFF. The CDR3, as DNA: TGTGCCAGCAGTTTCCGGGACTTAAACAATGAGCAGTTCTTC.

V gene TRBV5-4 combines with J gene TRBJ1-2; no definite D call. This CDR3 comprises 14 residues. Trimming took 2 bases from V and 4 from J, leaving 12 bases between them. CDR1 and CDR2 from the germline V gene are SGHNT and YYREEE (reference sequence). The CDR3 DNA is TGTGCCAGCAGCTTTGATGGGTCGGGCTATGGCTACACCTTC. Translating it yields CASSFDGSGYGYTF. The complete variable domain, with remaining parts taken from reference TRBV5-4 and TRBJ1-2, reads ETGVTQSPTHLIKTRGQQVTLRCSSQSGHNTVSWYQQALGQGPQFIFQYYREEENGRGNFPPRFSGLQFPNYSSELNVNALELDDSALYLCASSFDGSGYGYTFGSGTRLTVV.

The chain joins TRBV7-3 to TRBJ2-1; 13 bases match TRBD2. This CDR3 has 16 residues. In germline, CDR1 is SGHTA, CDR2 FQGTGA. With V trimmed by 6 bases and J by 6 bases, 8 bases remained unmatched. The CDR3 here is CASSLRTSGRPNEQFF. CDR3 DNA: TGTGCCAGCAGTCTTCGGACTAGCGGGAGACCCAATGAGCAGTTCTTC.

The chain couples TRBV15 to TRBJ2-3; D perhaps matches TRBD2 (6 bases). Trimming stripped 3 bases from V and 6 bases from J, with 16 bases between. The CDR3 contains 15 residues. Germline CDR1 is LNHNV and CDR2 is YYDKDF (reference sequence). CDR3 bases: TGTGCCACCAGCAGGGGGGGTCAAAAGCTGGATACGCAGTATTTT. It encodes CATSRGGQKLDTQYF.

The chain joins TRBV7-8 to TRBJ2-7, with TRBD2 identical over 11 bases. CDR1 and CDR2 from the germline V gene are SGHVS and FQNEAQ. There are 18 residues in the CDR3. Trimming at V came to 2 bases and at J to 3 bases, leaving 12 bases not matched to a gene. In nucleotides, the CDR3 is TGTGCCAGCAGCTTATTGCTAGCGGGGGGCTTCCTCCACTACGAGCAGTACTTC. Protein: CASSLLLAGGFLHYEQYF.

The CDR3 protein is CASGLVQTGTNTEAFF. As DNA, the CDR3 is TGTGCTAGTGGTTTGGTCCAGACAGGGACGAACACTGAAGCTTTCTTT. The genes are TRBV12-5 and TRBJ1-1; TRBD1 matches 7 bases. Per the germline V gene, CDR1 is LGHNT and CDR2 is FRNRAP. The CDR3 runs 16 residues. V shed 0 bases and J 1 base; nucleotides not matched to a gene: 5.

This chain connects TRBV30 to TRBJ2-1; D call uncertain. This CDR3 comprises 14 residues. The V end lost 4 bases, the J end lost 1 base, and 11 bases lay between the germline ends. CDR1 is GTSNPN and CDR2 is SVGIG in the germline V gene (reference sequence). CDR3 sequence (DNA): TGTGCCTGGAATGTTCGGTTGTCCTACAATGAGCAGTTCTTC. Residues: CAWNVRLSYNEQFF.

This clone was observed once. This chain connects TRBV15 to TRBJ1-4, with 7 bases aligning to TRBD1. V trimming: 1 base; J trimming: 8 bases; junction bases outside the gene matches: 7. The CDR3 has 15 residues. CDR1 is LNHNV and CDR2 is YYDKDF in the germline V gene (reference sequence). For the CDR3, the DNA is TGTGCCACCAGCAGAGTTCGACAGGGAAAAGAAAAACTGTTTTTT. Translation gives CATSRVRQGKEKLFF.